The T cell receptor (beta chain) under discussion was sequenced for a study of regulatory T cells in long-lasting Graves disease. Study-wide results and caveats: Favored usage of TRBV28, TRBJ1-2 and TRBJ2-5 was recorded in persistent disease. Exclusively peripheral blood, rather than thyroid tissue, was studied. Accuracy was perhaps lowered by the small sample size.

For this clonotype: Its antigen is not known.

The CDR3 runs to 16 residues. The V end lost 1 base, the J end lost 7 bases, and 17 bases lay between the germline ends. Germline V gene sequence: CDR1 SGDLS, CDR2 YYNGEE. Construction of the TCR beta libraries employed iRepertoire HTBI primers in conjunction with Arm-PCR of CDR3 regions. TCRdb passed the multiplex PCR reads through MiXCR, listing each CDR3 protein once. The table has about 560,000 distinct CDR3 sequences, approximately 16% seen once. As to time point: newly diagnosed GD, antithyroid drugs for less than 3 months. RNA from PBMCs was the source of the TCR library. The data were also submitted as part of a second study, on T cells in Graves' hyperthyroidism and ophthalmopathy.

The receptor comes from a man aged 18 to 29 with Graves disease. Specimen: peripheral blood mononuclear cells (PBMCs), collected at new diagnosis, from a patient treated with antithyroid drugs. The genes are TRBV9 and TRBJ1-4, with TRBD1 as a possible D gene (5 bases). The chain's CDR3 is CASSVTAGGAGEKLFF. The CDR3 nucleotides read TGTGCCAGCAGCGTAACGGCCGGGGGTGCGGGTGAAAAACTGTTTTTT.